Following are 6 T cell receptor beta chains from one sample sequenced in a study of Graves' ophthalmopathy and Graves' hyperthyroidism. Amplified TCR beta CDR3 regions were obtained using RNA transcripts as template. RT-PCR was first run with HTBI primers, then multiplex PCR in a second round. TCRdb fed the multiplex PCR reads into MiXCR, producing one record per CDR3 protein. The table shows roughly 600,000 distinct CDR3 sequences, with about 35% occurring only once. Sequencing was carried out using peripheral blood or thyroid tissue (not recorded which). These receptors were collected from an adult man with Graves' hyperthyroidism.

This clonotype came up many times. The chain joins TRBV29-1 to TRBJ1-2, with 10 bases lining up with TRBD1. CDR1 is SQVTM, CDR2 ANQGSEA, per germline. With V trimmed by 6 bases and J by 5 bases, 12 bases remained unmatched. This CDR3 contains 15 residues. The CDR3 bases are TGCAGCGTCCCTGATGGTGGGACAGGGGTATATGGCTACACCTTC. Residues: CSVPDGGTGVYGYTF.

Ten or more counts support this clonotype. CDR3: CASSHPGAGGRPYGYTF. CDR3 sequence (DNA): TGTGCCAGCAGCCACCCCGGGGCAGGGGGTCGACCGTATGGCTACACCTTC. V usage is TRBV5-6 and J usage is TRBJ1-2; the match to TRBD1 covers 7 bases. Germline loops: CDR1 SGHDT, CDR2 YYEEEE. The CDR3 length is 17 residues. V dropped 4 bases and J dropped 5; count of bases not matched to a gene: 17. Variable domain in full (rest from reference TRBV5-6 and TRBJ1-2): DAGVTQSPTHLIKTRGQQVTLRCSPKSGHDTVSWYQQALGQGPQFIFQYYEEEERQRGNFPDRFSGHQFPNYSSELNVNALLLGDSALYLCASSHPGAGGRPYGYTFGSGTRLTVV.

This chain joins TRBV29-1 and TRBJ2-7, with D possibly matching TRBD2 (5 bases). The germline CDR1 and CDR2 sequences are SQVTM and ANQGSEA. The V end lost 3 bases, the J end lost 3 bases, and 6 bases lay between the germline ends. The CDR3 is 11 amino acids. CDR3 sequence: CSVDGGYEQYF. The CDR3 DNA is TGCAGCGTTGATGGAGGCTACGAGCAGTACTTC.

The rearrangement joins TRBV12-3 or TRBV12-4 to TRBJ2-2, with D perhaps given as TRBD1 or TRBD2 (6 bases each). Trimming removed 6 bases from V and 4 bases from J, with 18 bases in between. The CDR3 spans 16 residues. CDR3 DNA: TGTGCCAGCAGCCCAGCAAGGGGGGAGTTCACCGGGGAGCTGTTTTTT. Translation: CASSPARGEFTGELFF.

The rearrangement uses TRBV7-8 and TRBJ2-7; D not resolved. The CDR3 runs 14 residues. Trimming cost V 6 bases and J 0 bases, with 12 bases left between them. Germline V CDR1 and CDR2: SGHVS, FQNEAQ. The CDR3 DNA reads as TGTGCCAGCAGTAATATTTACTACTCCTACGAGCAGTACTTC. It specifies CASSNIYYSYEQYF. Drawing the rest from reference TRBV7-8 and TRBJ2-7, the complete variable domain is GAGVSQSPRYKVAKRGQDVALRCDPISGHVSLFWYQQALGQGPEFLTYFQNEAQLDKSGLPSDRFFAERPEGSVSTLKIQRTQQEDSAVYLCASSNIYYSYEQYFGPGTRLTVT.

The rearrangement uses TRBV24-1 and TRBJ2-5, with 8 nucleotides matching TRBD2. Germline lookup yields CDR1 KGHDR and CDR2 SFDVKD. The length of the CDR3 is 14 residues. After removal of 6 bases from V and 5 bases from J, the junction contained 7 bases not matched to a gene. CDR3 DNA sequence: TGTGCCACCAGTCCCGAAGCGGGAGTCGAGACCCAGTACTTC. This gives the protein CATSPEAGVETQYF.